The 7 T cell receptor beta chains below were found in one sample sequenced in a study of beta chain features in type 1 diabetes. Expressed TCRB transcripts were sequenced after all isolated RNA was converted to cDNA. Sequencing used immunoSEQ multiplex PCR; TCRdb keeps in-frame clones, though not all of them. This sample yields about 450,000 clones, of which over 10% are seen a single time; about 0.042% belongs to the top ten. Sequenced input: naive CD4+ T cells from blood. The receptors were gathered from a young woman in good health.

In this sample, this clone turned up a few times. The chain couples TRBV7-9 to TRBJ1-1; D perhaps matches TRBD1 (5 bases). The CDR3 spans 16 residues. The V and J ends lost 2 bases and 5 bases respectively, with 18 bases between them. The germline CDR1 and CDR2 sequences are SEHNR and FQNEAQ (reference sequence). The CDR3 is CASSLLSTWGKTEAFF. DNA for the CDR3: TGTGCCAGCAGCTTACTCTCGACGTGGGGGAAAACTGAAGCTTTCTTT. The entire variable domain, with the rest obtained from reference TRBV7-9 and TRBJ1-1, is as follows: DTGVSQNPRHKITKRGQNVTFRCDPISEHNRLYWYRQTLGQGPEFLTYFQNEAQLEKSRLLSDRFSAERPKGSFSTLEIQRTEQGDSAMYLCASSLLSTWGKTEAFFGQGTRLTVV.

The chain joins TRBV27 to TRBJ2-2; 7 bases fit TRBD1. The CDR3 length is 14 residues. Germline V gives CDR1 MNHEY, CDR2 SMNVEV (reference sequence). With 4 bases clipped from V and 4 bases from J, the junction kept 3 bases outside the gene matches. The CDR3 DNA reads TGTGCCAGCAGTTCTACAGGGGTCACCGGGGAGCTGTTTTTT. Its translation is CASSSTGVTGELFF.

The CDR3 spells CASSRRGEETQYF. CDR3 bases: TGCGCCAGCAGCAGGAGGGGAGAAGAGACCCAGTACTTC. The chain joins TRBV4-3 to TRBJ2-5; D may be TRBD2 (6 bases). The CDR3 covers 13 residues. CDR1 is LGHNA and CDR2 is YSLEER in the germline V gene. V dropped 5 bases and J dropped 3 bases, with 10 bases sitting between them.

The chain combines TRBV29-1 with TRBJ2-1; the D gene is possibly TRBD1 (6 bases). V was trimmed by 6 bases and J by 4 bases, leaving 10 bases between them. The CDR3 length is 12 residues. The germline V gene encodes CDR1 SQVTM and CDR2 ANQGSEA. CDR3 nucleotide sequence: TGCAGCGTCCAGGACAGATACAATGAGCAGTTCTTC. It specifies CSVQDRYNEQFF.

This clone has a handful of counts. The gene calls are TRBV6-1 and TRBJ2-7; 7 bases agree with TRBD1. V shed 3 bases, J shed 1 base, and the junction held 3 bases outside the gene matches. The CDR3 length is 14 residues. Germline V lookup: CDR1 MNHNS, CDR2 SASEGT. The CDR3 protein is CASSDPGGSYEQYF. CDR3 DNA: TGTGCCAGCAGTGATCCAGGGGGATCCTACGAGCAGTACTTC.

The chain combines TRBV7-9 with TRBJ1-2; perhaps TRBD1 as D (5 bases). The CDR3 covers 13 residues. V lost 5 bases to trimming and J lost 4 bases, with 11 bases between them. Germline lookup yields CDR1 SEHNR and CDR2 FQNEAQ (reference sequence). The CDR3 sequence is CASSVGGSYGYTF. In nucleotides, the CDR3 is TGTGCCAGCAGCGTGGGGGGTAGCTATGGCTACACCTTC.

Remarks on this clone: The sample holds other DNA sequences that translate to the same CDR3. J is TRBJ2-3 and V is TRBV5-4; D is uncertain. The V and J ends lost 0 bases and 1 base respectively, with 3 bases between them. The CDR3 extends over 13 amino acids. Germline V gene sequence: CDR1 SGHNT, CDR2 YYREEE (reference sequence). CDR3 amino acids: CASSLGGTDTQYF. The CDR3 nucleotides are TGTGCCAGCAGCTTGGGAGGCACAGATACGCAGTATTTT.